This T cell receptor (beta chain) emerged from a study of neoadjuvant anti-PD-1 for oral cavity cancer. Study-level findings and limits: Post-nivolumab, blood T cell clonality was significantly elevated in non-responders.

Most PBMC samples had around 0.5 ug input DNA in six replicates. Sequencing used immunoSEQ multiplex PCR; TCRdb keeps in-frame clones, though not all of them. The table shows about 12,000 clones, with 71% occurring only once. The time point: after neoadjuvant nivolumab, at surgical resection. These oral cavity squamous cell carcinomas were HPV-negative and locally advanced. Worth noting for this clone: The antigen is unknown.

Germline CDR1 SNHLY, CDR2 FYNNEI. This CDR3 has 15 residues. V trimming: 8 bases; J trimming: 7 bases; junction bases outside the gene matches: 12. The sample was PBMCs, taken after nivolumab (anti-PD-1) treatment. This clonotype was obtained from a person aged 35-80 years with oral cavity squamous cell carcinoma. The chain couples TRBV2 to TRBJ2-7; TRBD1 aligns across 12 bases. The CDR3 DNA is TGTGCCAGCGGGGGGACAGGGGGCGGCCGTAGGGAGCAGTACTTC. Protein sequence: CASGGTGGGRREQYF.